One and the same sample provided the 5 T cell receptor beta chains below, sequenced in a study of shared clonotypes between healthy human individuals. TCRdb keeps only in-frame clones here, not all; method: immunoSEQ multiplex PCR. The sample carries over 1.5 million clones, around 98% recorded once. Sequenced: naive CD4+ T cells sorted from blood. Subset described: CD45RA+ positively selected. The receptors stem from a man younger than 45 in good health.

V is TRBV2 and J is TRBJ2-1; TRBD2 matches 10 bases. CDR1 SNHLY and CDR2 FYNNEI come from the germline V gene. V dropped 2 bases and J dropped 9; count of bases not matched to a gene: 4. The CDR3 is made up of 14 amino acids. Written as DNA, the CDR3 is TGTGCCAGCAGTGAACTAGCGGGAGAGATTGAGCAGTTCTTC. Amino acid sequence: CASSELAGEIEQFF. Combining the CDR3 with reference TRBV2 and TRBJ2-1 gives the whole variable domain EPEVTQTPSHQVTQMGQEVILRCVPISNHLYFYWYRQILGQKVEFLVSFYNNEISEKSEIFDDQFSVERPDGSNFTLKIRSTKLEDSAMYFCASSELAGEIEQFFGPGTRLTVL.

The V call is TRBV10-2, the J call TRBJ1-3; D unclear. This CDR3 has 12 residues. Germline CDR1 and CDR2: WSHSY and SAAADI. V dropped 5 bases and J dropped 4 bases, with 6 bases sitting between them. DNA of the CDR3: TGCGCCAGCAGTATACAGGGAAACACCATATATTTT. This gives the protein CASSIQGNTIYF.

CDR3 DNA: TGCAGCGTTAAGAAGGGGGGGCTCCGCTACGAGCAGTACTTC. Translation: CSVKKGGLRYEQYF. This chain connects TRBV29-1 to TRBJ2-7, with TRBD2 as a possible D gene (7 bases). Germline V gene data show CDR1 as SQVTM and CDR2 as ANQGSEA. The CDR3 covers 14 residues. The ends were cut back, 5 bases at V and 3 bases at J, with 17 bases in the middle.

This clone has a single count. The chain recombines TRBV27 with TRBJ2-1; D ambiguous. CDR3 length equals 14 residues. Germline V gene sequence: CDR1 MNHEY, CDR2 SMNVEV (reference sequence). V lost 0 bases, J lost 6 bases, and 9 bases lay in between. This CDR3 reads CASSLSWPANEQFF. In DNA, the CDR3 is TGTGCCAGCAGTTTATCTTGGCCAGCCAATGAGCAGTTCTTC.

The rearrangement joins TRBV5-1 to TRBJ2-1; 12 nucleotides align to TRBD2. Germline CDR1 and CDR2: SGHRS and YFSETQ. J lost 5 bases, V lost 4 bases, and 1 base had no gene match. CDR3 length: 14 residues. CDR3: CASSRTSGNNEQFF. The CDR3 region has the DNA TGCGCCAGCAGCCGGACTAGCGGGAACAATGAGCAGTTCTTC. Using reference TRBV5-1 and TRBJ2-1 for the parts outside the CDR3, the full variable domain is KAGVTQTPRYLIKTRGQQVTLSCSPISGHRSVSWYQQTPGQGLQFLFEYFSETQRNKGNFPGRFSGRQFSNSRSEMNVSTLELGDSALYLCASSRTSGNNEQFFGPGTRLTVL.